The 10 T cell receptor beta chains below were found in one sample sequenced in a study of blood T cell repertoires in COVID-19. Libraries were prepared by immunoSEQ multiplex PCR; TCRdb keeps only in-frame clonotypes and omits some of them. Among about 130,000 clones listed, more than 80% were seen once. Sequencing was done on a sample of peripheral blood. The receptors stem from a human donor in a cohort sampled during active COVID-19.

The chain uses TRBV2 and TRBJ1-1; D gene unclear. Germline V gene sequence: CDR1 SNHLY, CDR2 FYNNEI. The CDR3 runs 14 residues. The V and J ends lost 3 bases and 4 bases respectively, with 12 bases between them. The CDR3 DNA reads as TGTGCCAGCAGTGAGCGGGTACGGACCACTGAAGCTTTCTTT. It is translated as CASSERVRTTEAFF.

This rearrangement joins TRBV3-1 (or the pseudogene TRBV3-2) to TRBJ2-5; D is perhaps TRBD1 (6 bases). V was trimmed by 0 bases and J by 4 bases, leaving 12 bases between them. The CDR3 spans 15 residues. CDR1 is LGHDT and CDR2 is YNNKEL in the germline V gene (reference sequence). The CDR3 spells CASSQESRGRETQYF. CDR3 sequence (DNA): TGTGCCAGCAGCCAAGAAAGCAGGGGTCGAGAGACCCAGTACTTC.

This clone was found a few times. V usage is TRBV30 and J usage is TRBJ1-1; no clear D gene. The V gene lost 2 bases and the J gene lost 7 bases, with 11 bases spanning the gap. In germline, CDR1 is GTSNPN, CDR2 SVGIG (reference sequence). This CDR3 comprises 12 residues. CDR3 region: CAWSREGDEAFF. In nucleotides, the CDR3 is TGTGCCTGGAGTAGGGAGGGCGATGAAGCTTTCTTT.

The CDR3 region is CASSQSGGELFF. The CDR3 bases are TGTGCCAGCAGCCAATCCGGCGGGGAGCTGTTTTTT. The chain links TRBV3-1 (or the pseudogene TRBV3-2) to TRBJ2-2; D gene uncertain. Germline V CDR1 and CDR2: LGHDT, YNNKEL (reference sequence). This CDR3 has 12 residues. Trimming left V 2 bases short and J 7 bases short, with 5 bases between.

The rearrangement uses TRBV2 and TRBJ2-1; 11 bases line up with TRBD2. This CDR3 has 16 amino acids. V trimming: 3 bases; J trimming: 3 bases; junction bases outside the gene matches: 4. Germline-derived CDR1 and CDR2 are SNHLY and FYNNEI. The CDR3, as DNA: TGTGCCAGCAGTGATCCGGGACTAGCGGTCTACAATGAGCAGTTCTTC. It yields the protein CASSDPGLAVYNEQFF.

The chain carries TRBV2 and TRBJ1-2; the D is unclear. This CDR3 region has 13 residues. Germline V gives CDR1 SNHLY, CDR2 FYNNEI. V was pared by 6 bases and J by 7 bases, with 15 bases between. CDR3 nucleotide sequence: TGTGCCAGCAGCGAACCAGCGTCTGCTGGCTACACCTTC. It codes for CASSEPASAGYTF.

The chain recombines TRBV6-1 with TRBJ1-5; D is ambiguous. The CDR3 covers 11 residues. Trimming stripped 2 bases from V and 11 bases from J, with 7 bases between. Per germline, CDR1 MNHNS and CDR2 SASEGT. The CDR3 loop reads CASSELRAQHF. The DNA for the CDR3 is TGTGCCAGCAGTGAACTTAGAGCCCAGCATTTT.

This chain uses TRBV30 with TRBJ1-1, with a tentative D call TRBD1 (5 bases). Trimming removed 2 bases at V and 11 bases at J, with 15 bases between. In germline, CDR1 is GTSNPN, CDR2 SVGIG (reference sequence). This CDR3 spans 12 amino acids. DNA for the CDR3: TGTGCCTGGAGTCTGGGGGGTGTTGGGGCTTTCTTT. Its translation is CAWSLGGVGAFF.

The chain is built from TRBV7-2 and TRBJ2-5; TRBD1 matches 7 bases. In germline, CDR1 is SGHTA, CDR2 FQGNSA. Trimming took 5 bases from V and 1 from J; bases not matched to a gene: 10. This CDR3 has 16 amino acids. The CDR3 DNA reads TGTGCCAGCAGCCCTCCCCGGACAGGTTTCCAAGAGACCCAGTACTTC. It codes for CASSPPRTGFQETQYF. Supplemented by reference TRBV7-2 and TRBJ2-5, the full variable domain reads GAGVSQSPSNKVTEKGKDVELRCDPISGHTALYWYRQSLGQGLEFLIYFQGNSAPDKSGLPSDRFSAERTGGSVSTLTIQRTQQEDSAVYLCASSPPRTGFQETQYFGPGTRLLVL.

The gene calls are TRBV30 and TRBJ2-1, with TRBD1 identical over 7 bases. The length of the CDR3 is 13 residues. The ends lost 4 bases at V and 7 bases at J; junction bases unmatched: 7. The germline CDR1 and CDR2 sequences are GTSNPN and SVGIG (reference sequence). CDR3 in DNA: TGTGCCTGGACCCCGGGACAGAAGAATGAGCAGTTCTTC. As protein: CAWTPGQKNEQFF.